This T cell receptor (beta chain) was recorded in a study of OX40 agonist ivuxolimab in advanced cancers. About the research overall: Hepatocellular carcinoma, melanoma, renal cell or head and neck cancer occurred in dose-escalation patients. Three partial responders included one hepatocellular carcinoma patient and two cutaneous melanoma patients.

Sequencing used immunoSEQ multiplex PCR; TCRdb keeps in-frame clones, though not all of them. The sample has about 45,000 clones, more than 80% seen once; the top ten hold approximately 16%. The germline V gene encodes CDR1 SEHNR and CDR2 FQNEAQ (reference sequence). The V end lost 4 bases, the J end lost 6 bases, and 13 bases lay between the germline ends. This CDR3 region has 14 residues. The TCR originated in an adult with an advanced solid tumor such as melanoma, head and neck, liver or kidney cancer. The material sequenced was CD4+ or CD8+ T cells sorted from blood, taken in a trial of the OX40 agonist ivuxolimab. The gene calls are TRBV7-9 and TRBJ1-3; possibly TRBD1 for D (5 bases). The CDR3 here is CASSSGRAPNTIYF. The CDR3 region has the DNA TGTGCCAGCAGCTCAGGCAGGGCCCCAAACACCATATATTTT.